Sequencing of this T cell receptor beta chain was carried out in a study of blood T cell repertoires in COVID-19. As originally analysed: Quantification of nucleated cells was approximated via reference gene primer amplification. Clones were sequenced by immunoSEQ multiplex PCR, and TCRdb holds only the in-frame ones, with some missing. V and J calls and clone size are as listed in that table; D and trimming were resolved from the DNA. This sample carries 200,000 to 250,000 clones, about four fifths of them seen once, and the ten largest clones take roughly 7.6%. Germline V gives CDR1 SGHRS, CDR2 YFSETQ. After removal of 1 base from V and 6 bases from J, the junction contained 9 bases not matched to a gene. This CDR3 spans 15 amino acids.

This sequence was found in a woman older than 75 with COVID-19, enrolled during active disease. Sequenced material: peripheral blood. The V and J genes are TRBV5-1 and TRBJ1-1; 7 positions agree with TRBD1. The CDR3 region is CASSLTGARVAEAFF. CDR3 DNA: TGCGCCAGCAGCTTGACAGGGGCTCGGGTGGCTGAAGCTTTCTTT.